The 20 T cell receptor beta chains presented below share a single source sample, sequenced in a study of blood T cell repertoires in COVID-19. Assay used: immunoSEQ multiplex PCR; TCRdb lists only in-frame clones, some missing. The sample comprises 100,000 or so clones, under 80% of which are singletons, and 15% to 20% rests with the top ten. Sequenced sample: peripheral blood. The receptors shown here come from a woman between 65 and 79 years old with acute or convalescent COVID-19.

The chain links TRBV9 to TRBJ2-1; TRBD2 is a possible D gene (6 bases). The CDR3 has 14 residues. Germline-derived CDR1 and CDR2 are SGDLS and YYNGEE. V lost 4 bases, J lost 4 bases, and 12 bases lay in between. CDR3 nucleotide sequence: TGTGCCAGCAGCTCCTCGGGGGTTTACAATGAGCAGTTCTTC. Encoded protein: CASSSSGVYNEQFF.

The CDR3, as DNA: TGTGCCAGCAGCCCCTCCCAGGGGCTGTACAATGAGCAGTTCTTC. Translation gives CASSPSQGLYNEQFF. The chain combines TRBV3-1 (or the pseudogene TRBV3-2) with TRBJ2-1; D possibly corresponds to TRBD1 (6 bases). Trimming pared 4 bases from V and 4 bases from J, leaving 14 bases between. Per the germline V gene, CDR1 is LGHDT and CDR2 is YNNKEL (reference sequence). This CDR3 comprises 15 residues.

J is TRBJ2-3 and V is TRBV7-6, with D unresolved. V lost 2 bases and J 4 bases, leaving 10 bases between the germline ends. The CDR3 loop spans 14 amino acids. Looked up from germline, CDR1 is SGHVS and CDR2 is FNYEAQ. The CDR3 loop is CASSLRQVSDTQYF. For the CDR3, the DNA is TGTGCCAGCAGCTTACGGCAGGTATCAGATACGCAGTATTTT.

The gene calls are TRBV6-2 or TRBV6-3 and TRBJ1-5, with TRBD1 matching 8 bases. The CDR3 sequence is 16 residues long. Germline values: CDR1 MNHEY, CDR2 SVGEGT. The trim removed 2 bases at V and 2 bases at J, leaving 5 bases unmatched. CDR3 DNA: TGTGCCAGCAGTTACCGAGGACAGGGAGGCAATCAGCCCCAGCATTTT. Amino acids: CASSYRGQGGNQPQHF.

The chain employs TRBV3-1 (or the pseudogene TRBV3-2) and TRBJ1-5; TRBD1 might be the D (5 bases). This CDR3 has 15 amino acids. The V and J ends lost 0 bases and 6 bases respectively, with 12 bases between them. The germline CDR1 and CDR2 sequences are LGHDT and YNNKEL (reference sequence). The CDR3, as DNA: TGTGCCAGCAGCCAAGAGCCAGGGCGTATTCAGCCCCAGCATTTT. It codes for CASSQEPGRIQPQHF.

V gene TRBV10-3 combines with J gene TRBJ2-1; 9 nucleotides agree with TRBD2. The V and J ends lost 10 bases and 5 bases, in that order; junction bases with no gene match: 3. Germline loops: CDR1 ENHRY, CDR2 SYGVKD. The CDR3 covers 12 residues. In nucleotides, the CDR3 is TGTGCCACCGGGACTAGCAACAATGAGCAGTTCTTC. Its protein is CATGTSNNEQFF.

DNA of the CDR3: TGTGCCTGGAGTAAGGGGACAGCTAACACTGAAGCTTTCTTT. Translating gives CAWSKGTANTEAFF. The chain combines TRBV30 with TRBJ1-1; 7 positions match TRBD1. CDR1 and CDR2 (germline): GTSNPN, SVGIG (reference sequence). The trim removed 2 bases at V and 2 bases at J, leaving 5 bases unmatched. The CDR3 spans 14 residues.

This clone appeared once. The chain links TRBV6-5 to TRBJ2-3; D might be TRBD1 (5 bases). Looked up from germline, CDR1 is MNHEY and CDR2 is SVGAGI. The CDR3 length is 14 residues. V was trimmed by 8 bases and J by 2 bases, leaving 14 bases between them. CDR3 nucleotides: TGTGCCAGCGGCAGGGCCTATCCCACAGATACGCAGTATTTT. It encodes CASGRAYPTDTQYF.

In DNA form, the CDR3 reads TGTGCCTGGAGCCACGAAAGGGGGTTCGGGACTGAAGCTTTCTTT. Residues: CAWSHERGFGTEAFF. This chain connects TRBV30 to TRBJ1-1; D perhaps matches TRBD1 (6 bases). V was trimmed by 3 bases and J by 5 bases, leaving 19 bases between them. This CDR3 comprises 15 residues. CDR1 and CDR2 from the germline V gene are GTSNPN and SVGIG (reference sequence).

This CDR3 reads CASSTDRDRERDGYTF. CDR3 coding DNA: TGTGCCAGTAGTACTGACCGGGACAGGGAACGGGATGGCTACACCTTC. The J gene is TRBJ1-2, the V gene TRBV19, with 9 bases aligning to TRBD1. V lost 4 bases and J lost 6; bases outside the gene matches: 12. Germline CDR1 and CDR2: LNHDA and SQIVND (reference sequence). This CDR3 has 16 residues.

This rearrangement joins TRBV5-1 to TRBJ2-2; TRBD2 is a possible D gene (6 bases). Germline V CDR1 and CDR2: SGHRS, YFSETQ. The CDR3 runs to 15 residues. V was pared by 5 bases and J by 4 bases, with 15 bases between. CDR3 in DNA: TGCGCCAGCAGGTTCTCTAGCGTAGGCACCGGGGAGCTGTTTTTT. As protein: CASRFSSVGTGELFF.

This CDR3 is CASSLGGGEASQYF. Here the CDR3 DNA reads TGCGCCAGCAGCTTGGGGGGAGGGGAGGCCTCCCAGTACTTC. The J gene is TRBJ2-7, the V gene TRBV5-1; 7 bases are a match to TRBD2. The germline gives CDR1 SGHRS, CDR2 YFSETQ. The CDR3 totals 14 residues. After removal of 0 bases from V and 10 bases from J, the junction contained 10 bases not matched to a gene.

The chain links TRBV27 to TRBJ2-2; 8 positions match TRBD2. Germline V CDR1 and CDR2: MNHEY, SMNVEV (reference sequence). This CDR3 contains 15 residues. V lost 2 bases to trimming and J lost 6 bases; unmatched junction nucleotides: 5. DNA for the CDR3: TGTGCCAGCAGTTTAAATAGCGGGGTTCCCGGGGAGCTGTTTTTT. It translates to CASSLNSGVPGELFF.

Concerning this clone: Different DNA sequences within this sample yield the same CDR3. The chain is built from TRBV5-4 and TRBJ1-2; 7 bases are a match to TRBD1. The CDR3 length is 16 residues. J lost 2 bases, V lost 0 bases, and 7 bases had no gene match. Germline CDR1 reads SGHNT; CDR2 reads YYREEE (reference sequence). The CDR3 protein is CASSLDPGQRNYGYTF. The DNA for the CDR3 is TGTGCCAGCAGCTTGGATCCGGGACAGAGAAACTATGGCTACACCTTC.

The CDR3 reads CASSVAGGGGADTQYF. The CDR3 DNA follows: TGTGCCAGCAGCGTAGCTGGCGGGGGGGGTGCAGATACGCAGTATTTT. V is TRBV9 and J is TRBJ2-3; 9 bases line up with TRBD2. The CDR3 sequence is 16 residues long. Germline-derived CDR1 and CDR2 are SGDLS and YYNGEE. V shed 0 bases and J 4 bases; nucleotides not matched to a gene: 6.

The chain recombines TRBV10-2 with TRBJ2-7; D is possibly TRBD2 (7 bases). Germline V gene lookup returns CDR1 WSHSY and CDR2 SAAADI. V dropped 2 bases and J dropped 5 bases, with 16 bases sitting between them. This CDR3 region has 15 residues. The CDR3 is CASSEGRGGVDEQYF. The CDR3 DNA reads TGCGCCAGCAGTGAGGGGAGGGGGGGAGTCGACGAGCAGTACTTC.

The DNA for the CDR3 is TGTGCCAGCAGTCTTAACAGGGGACAGGGGACCCCAACCAGGGGCACGCAGTATTTT. Translating it yields CASSLNRGQGTPTRGTQYF. V usage is TRBV27 and J usage is TRBJ2-3; 10 bases are a match to TRBD1. This CDR3 is built from 19 residues. The J segment lost 9 bases and the V segment lost 5 bases, leaving 23 bases of the junction unmatched. The germline V gene has CDR1 MNHEY and CDR2 SMNVEV (reference sequence).

V usage is TRBV19 and J usage is TRBJ2-3; 12 nucleotides agree with TRBD2. CDR1 LNHDA and CDR2 SQIVND come from the germline V gene (reference sequence). With 2 bases clipped from V and 4 bases from J, the junction kept 4 bases outside the gene matches. The CDR3 length is 16 residues. This CDR3 reads CASSIRSSGGADTQYF. The CDR3 DNA reads TGTGCCAGTAGTATAAGATCTAGCGGGGGGGCAGATACGCAGTATTTT. Drawing the rest from reference TRBV19 and TRBJ2-3, the complete variable domain is DGGITQSPKYLFRKEGQNVTLSCEQNLNHDAMYWYRQDPGQGLRLIYYSQIVNDFQKGDIAEGYSVSREKKESFPLTVTSAQKNPTAFYLCASSIRSSGGADTQYFGPGTRLTVL.

This clone was seen a single time. The chain links TRBV18 to TRBJ1-2; D unresolved. This CDR3 has 14 amino acids. Trimming left V 6 bases short and J 8 bases short, with 19 bases between. Germline V gives CDR1 KGHSH, CDR2 LQKENI. The CDR3 spells CASSQTPGSEGYTF. CDR3 sequence (DNA): TGTGCCAGCTCCCAAACCCCGGGGAGCGAGGGCTACACCTTC.

The chain uses TRBV19 and TRBJ2-1, with TRBD1 identical over 10 bases. V gave up 6 bases and J gave up 5 bases; unmatched junction bases: 4. Germline V gives CDR1 LNHDA, CDR2 SQIVND (reference sequence). The CDR3 consists of 14 residues. The CDR3 DNA is TGTGCCAGTAGGGACAGGGGGGGAAACAATGAGCAGTTCTTC. It is translated as CASRDRGGNNEQFF.